This T cell receptor (beta chain) was identified in a study of CD8+ T cells in alopecia areata. Study overall: Among treated patients, oral tofacitinib was administered at 5 to 10 mg twice daily. Findings of the study overall: Numerous expanded lesional clones remained in scalp and blood during tofacitinib. Association of baseline CD8+ expansion with response is uncertain owing to one nonresponder. Greater clonality was observed in lesional scalp samples, especially alopecia totalis/universalis, versus normal scalp.

Extracted from the samples, RNA was reverse transcribed into cDNA to serve as the sequencing template. TCRdb's copy holds only in-frame clones and misses some; the assay was immunoSEQ multiplex PCR. The top ten hold over 10% of the sample, which has roughly 170,000 clones, about 60% seen once. The table lists this clone with a few counts. The target antigen is unknown. The CDR3 covers 14 residues. Trimming removed 4 bases at V and 3 bases at J, with 16 bases between. Germline V gene data show CDR1 as SQVTM and CDR2 as ANQGSEA. As to treatment: oral pan-JAK inhibitor, 5-10 mg twice daily. This rearrangement joins TRBV29-1 to TRBJ2-7; D gene uncertain. Material: CD8+ T cells sorted from blood, obtained at week 24, from a patient treated with tofacitinib. The TCR originated in a human donor with alopecia areata. CDR3 in amino acids: CSVAVPGLNYEQYF. The CDR3 nucleotides read TGCAGCGTTGCTGTCCCGGGTCTAAACTACGAGCAGTACTTC.